This passage covers 6 T cell receptor beta chains from one sample sequenced in a study of blood T cell repertoires in COVID-19 (dated by TCRdb to the early 2020s). Preparation of the library involved the immunoSEQ multiplex PCR assay. TCRdb provides this immuneACCESS table in a form limited to in-frame rearrangements. Some clones are lacking; in checked studies, under half of them reflect an unresolved V gene, and why the rest are absent is not known. The sample contains fewer than 350,000 clones, nearly 90% of them found a single time. Clones ranked in the top ten supply less than 2% of the sample. Sequences were obtained from PBMCs or T cells enriched from blood (not recorded which). The receptors were gathered from a woman in her late teens or twenties with acute COVID-19.

This chain joins TRBV7-9 and TRBJ2-4; TRBD2 might be the D (6 bases). CDR3 length equals 14 residues. CDR1 SEHNR and CDR2 FQNEAQ come from the germline V gene (reference sequence). V shed 5 bases and J shed 3 bases, with 11 bases lying between them. As DNA, the CDR3 is TGTGCCAGCAGCCCCCGGCGGGACAAAAACATTCAGTACTTC. This encodes CASSPRRDKNIQYF.

In this sample, this clone turned up a few times. CDR3 bases: TGTGCCAGCAGCTTTCTTGGCGGGAGTAAAAATGAGCAGTTCTTC. Translating gives CASSFLGGSKNEQFF. The chain has TRBV7-3 and TRBJ2-1, with 7 bases identical to TRBD2. V shed 3 bases, J shed 7 bases, and the junction held 9 bases outside the gene matches. The CDR3 length is 15 residues. Germline CDR1 and CDR2: SGHTA and FQGTGA.

This sequence joins TRBV7-9 and TRBJ2-7; 8 nucleotides match TRBD1. Germline lookup yields CDR1 SEHNR and CDR2 FQNEAQ (reference sequence). The CDR3 has 13 amino acids. With V trimmed by 5 bases and J by 3 bases, 3 bases remained unmatched. CDR3 region: CASSIGQGYEQYF. The CDR3 nucleotides are TGTGCCAGCAGCATAGGACAGGGCTACGAGCAGTACTTC.

This sequence joins TRBV24-1 and TRBJ2-7, with a possible D match to TRBD2 (5 bases). Germline V CDR1 and CDR2: KGHDR, SFDVKD. The V end lost 0 bases, the J end lost 5 bases, and 7 bases lay between the germline ends. The CDR3 totals 13 residues. The CDR3 protein is CATSDLLGNEQYF. The CDR3 bases are TGTGCCACCAGTGATTTGCTCGGGAACGAGCAGTACTTC.

The chain joins TRBV7-9 to TRBJ1-3; D is ambiguous. Germline CDR1 and CDR2: SEHNR and FQNEAQ (reference sequence). This CDR3 is 16 amino acids long. V lost 5 bases, J lost 0 bases, and 14 bases lay in between. In DNA, the CDR3 is TGTGCCAGCAGCCCCCGAACAGTCAGCTCTGGAAACACCATATATTTT. Its translation: CASSPRTVSSGNTIYF.

The chain uses TRBV7-2 and TRBJ2-1, with 7 positions matching TRBD1. CDR3 length: 17 residues. The germline V gene has CDR1 SGHTA and CDR2 FQGNSA. The V segment lost 1 base and the J segment 6 bases; nucleotides outside the gene matches: 12. The CDR3 region has the DNA TGTGCCAGCAGCTTAGGGTCCACAGGGGCATTAGGCAATGAGCAGTTCTTC. This sequence encodes CASSLGSTGALGNEQFF.